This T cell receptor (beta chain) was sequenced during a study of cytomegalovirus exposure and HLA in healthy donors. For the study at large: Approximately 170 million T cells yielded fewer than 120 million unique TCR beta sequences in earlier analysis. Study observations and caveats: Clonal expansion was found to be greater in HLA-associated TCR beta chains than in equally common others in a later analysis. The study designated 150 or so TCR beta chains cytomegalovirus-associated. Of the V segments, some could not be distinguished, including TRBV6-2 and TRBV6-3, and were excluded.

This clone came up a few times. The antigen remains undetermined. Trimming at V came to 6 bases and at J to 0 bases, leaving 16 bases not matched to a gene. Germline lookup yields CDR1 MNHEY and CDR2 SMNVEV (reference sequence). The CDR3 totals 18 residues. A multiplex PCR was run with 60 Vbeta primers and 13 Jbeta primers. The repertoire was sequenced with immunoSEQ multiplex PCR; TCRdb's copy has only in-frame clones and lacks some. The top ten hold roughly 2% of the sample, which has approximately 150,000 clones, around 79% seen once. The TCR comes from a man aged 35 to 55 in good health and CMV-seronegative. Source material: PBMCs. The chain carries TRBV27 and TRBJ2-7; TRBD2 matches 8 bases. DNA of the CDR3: TGTGCCAGCAGCCCTCGACTAACCGGGACTAGGGACTCCTACGAGCAGTACTTC. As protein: CASSPRLTGTRDSYEQYF.